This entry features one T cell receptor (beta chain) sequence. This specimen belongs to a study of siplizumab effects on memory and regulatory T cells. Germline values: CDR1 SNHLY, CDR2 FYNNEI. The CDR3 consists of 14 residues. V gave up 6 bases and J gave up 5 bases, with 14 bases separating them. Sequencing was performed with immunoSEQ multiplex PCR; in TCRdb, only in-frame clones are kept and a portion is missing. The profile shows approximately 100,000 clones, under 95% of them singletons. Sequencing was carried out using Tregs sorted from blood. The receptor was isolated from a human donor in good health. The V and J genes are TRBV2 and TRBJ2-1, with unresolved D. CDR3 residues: CASRRGRSDNEQFF. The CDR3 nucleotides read TGTGCCAGCAGACGCGGACGTTCCGACAATGAGCAGTTCTTC.